These 20 T cell receptor beta chains were sequenced from one sample in a study of shared clonotypes between healthy human individuals. Libraries were prepared by immunoSEQ multiplex PCR; TCRdb keeps only in-frame clonotypes and omits some of them. The sample consists of roughly 2,500,000 clones, approximately 93% of them appearing once. Input material: naive CD4+ T cells from PBMCs. Subset of the sample: CD45RA+ positively selected. The receptor source for this set is a man aged 18 to 35 in good health. Some clones in this sample may be carry-over from other donors' samples.

The chain employs TRBV6-5 and TRBJ2-1, with a tentative D call TRBD2 (6 bases). Germline assignment: CDR1 MNHEY and CDR2 SVGAGI. The CDR3 loop spans 12 amino acids. With 7 bases removed from V and 10 bases from J, the gap between germline ends came to 14 bases. CDR3 coding DNA: TGTGCCAGCATCGGGACTGGGGGGGAGCAGTTCTTC. It encodes CASIGTGGEQFF.

The chain is built from TRBV7-3 and TRBJ1-2; 7 bases line up with TRBD1. The V segment lost 5 bases and the J segment 1 base; nucleotides outside the gene matches: 10. Germline CDR1 is SGHTA and CDR2 is FQGTGA. This CDR3 has 16 residues. In nucleotides, the CDR3 is TGTGCCAGCAGCGGGGGGACAGACAGGCTTAACTATGGCTACACCTTC. Translating it yields CASSGGTDRLNYGYTF.

The chain carries TRBV28 and TRBJ1-4; maybe TRBD1 (5 bases). Trimming took off 6 bases at V and 6 bases at J, with 14 bases between the two ends. Germline CDR1 and CDR2: MDHEN and SYDVKM. CDR3 length: 14 residues. The CDR3 DNA follows: TGTGCCAGCAGATTAGGAACGGGGGATGAAAAACTGTTTTTT. It yields the protein CASRLGTGDEKLFF.

Concerning this clone: Other DNA sequences from this sample encode an identical CDR3 as well. The rearrangement uses TRBV5-1 and TRBJ1-1, with D perhaps TRBD1 (5 bases). The CDR3 totals 15 residues. Per the germline V gene, CDR1 is SGHRS and CDR2 is YFSETQ. Trimming pared 4 bases from V and 1 base from J, leaving 14 bases between. The CDR3 is CASSLGAGPNTEAFF. The CDR3 DNA reads as TGCGCCAGCAGCCTTGGGGCAGGGCCGAACACTGAAGCTTTCTTT.

The chain carries TRBV19 and TRBJ1-1, with TRBD1 matching over 9 bases. V dropped 7 bases and J dropped 8; count of bases not matched to a gene: 8. Germline V CDR1 and CDR2: LNHDA, SQIVND (reference sequence). The CDR3 loop spans 13 amino acids. The CDR3 region has the DNA TGTGCCAGTATGGGACAGGGATGGAGAGAAGCTTTCTTT. This gives the protein CASMGQGWREAFF.

The chain links TRBV27 to TRBJ2-2; the match to TRBD1 covers 7 bases. In germline, CDR1 is MNHEY, CDR2 SMNVEV (reference sequence). Trimming at V came to 9 bases and at J to 5 bases, leaving 12 bases not matched to a gene. This CDR3 has 15 residues. CDR3 DNA sequence: TGTGCCAGTCGAACCGACAGGGCATGGACCGGGGAGCTGTTTTTT. Translated: CASRTDRAWTGELFF.

This rearrangement joins TRBV10-3 to TRBJ2-5; either TRBD1 or TRBD2 may supply D (5 bases each). The J call is in doubt because the DNA end fits TRBJ2-7 better. The CDR3 runs 16 residues. Germline values: CDR1 ENHRY, CDR2 SYGVKD. The CDR3 protein is CAISASAGTATYEQYF. CDR3 DNA sequence: TGTGCCATCAGTGCTTCTGCCGGGACCGCTACCTACGAGCAGTACTTC.

The V gene is TRBV7-2, the J gene TRBJ1-1; maybe TRBD1 (6 bases). V was pared by 5 bases and J by 6 bases, with 10 bases between. This CDR3 has 12 amino acids. The germline CDR1 and CDR2 sequences are SGHTA and FQGNSA. The CDR3 spells CASSRTGPEAFF. CDR3 nucleotides: TGTGCCAGCAGCCGAACAGGGCCTGAAGCTTTCTTT.

J is TRBJ1-5 and V is TRBV15; a possible D gene is TRBD1 (5 bases). V was clipped by 2 bases and J by 0 bases, with 14 bases between them. This CDR3 spans 17 amino acids. Germline V gene sequence: CDR1 LNHNV, CDR2 YYDKDF (reference sequence). CDR3 protein: CATSRPHRQTSNQPQHF. DNA of the CDR3: TGTGCCACCAGCAGACCCCATCGACAGACTAGCAATCAGCCCCAGCATTTT.

The chain couples TRBV28 to TRBJ1-1, with 10 positions matching TRBD1. This CDR3 contains 15 residues. V lost 8 bases and J lost 1; bases outside the gene matches: 7. Germline loops: CDR1 MDHEN, CDR2 SYDVKM. The CDR3 bases are TGTGCCAGCCAAATCAGGACAGGGGGGAACACTGAAGCTTTCTTT. Translating it yields CASQIRTGGNTEAFF.

V is TRBV5-1 and J is TRBJ2-1, with D maybe TRBD2 (6 bases). The germline V gene encodes CDR1 SGHRS and CDR2 YFSETQ. Deletions cut 0 bases from V and 4 bases from J, with 11 bases between. The CDR3 length is 15 residues. The CDR3 nucleotides read TGCGCCAGCAGCTTGGCGGGGGACCCATACAATGAGCAGTTCTTC. This codes for CASSLAGDPYNEQFF. Full variable domain (rest looked up from reference TRBV5-1 and TRBJ2-1): KAGVTQTPRYLIKTRGQQVTLSCSPISGHRSVSWYQQTPGQGLQFLFEYFSETQRNKGNFPGRFSGRQFSNSRSEMNVSTLELGDSALYLCASSLAGDPYNEQFFGPGTRLTVL.

Here the CDR3 reads CASSRLGWESYTF. The CDR3 DNA sequence: TGTGCCAGCAGCCGTCTCGGGTGGGAAAGCTACACCTTC. The chain links TRBV6-6 to TRBJ1-2; the D is unclear. The V end was cut by 6 bases, the J end by 9 bases, with 17 bases between. Looked up from germline, CDR1 is MNHNY and CDR2 is SVGAGI (reference sequence). This CDR3 has 13 residues.

The chain joins TRBV7-9 to TRBJ2-1, with 14 bases matching TRBD2. CDR3 size: 18 residues. Germline V lookup: CDR1 SEHNR, CDR2 FQNEAQ (reference sequence). V dropped 3 bases and J dropped 1; count of bases not matched to a gene: 5. The CDR3 sequence is CASSLAGTSGGSYNEQFF. DNA of the CDR3: TGTGCCAGCAGCTTGGCGGGGACTAGCGGGGGTTCCTACAATGAGCAGTTCTTC.

The chain carries TRBV11-1 and TRBJ2-5; unclear D gene. CDR1 is SGHAT and CDR2 is FQDESV in the germline V gene (reference sequence). The CDR3 loop spans 16 amino acids. The V and J ends lost 3 bases and 4 bases respectively, with 18 bases between them. The CDR3 loop is CASSFGMMRRLETQYF. In DNA, the CDR3 is TGTGCCAGCAGCTTCGGTATGATGAGACGATTAGAGACCCAGTACTTC.

The V and J genes are TRBV6-6 and TRBJ1-2; the D gene is possibly TRBD1 (5 bases). The CDR3 totals 15 residues. Germline V gene sequence: CDR1 MNHNY, CDR2 SVGAGI (reference sequence). V dropped 2 bases and J dropped 3 bases, with 13 bases sitting between them. The CDR3 reads CASSYRDPPDYGYTF. CDR3 nucleotides: TGTGCCAGCAGTTACCGGGACCCTCCGGACTATGGCTACACCTTC.

The V and J genes are TRBV7-2 and TRBJ2-2; TRBD1 aligns across 7 bases. V lost 1 base, J lost 7 bases, and 6 bases stayed unmatched. Per germline, CDR1 SGHTA and CDR2 FQGNSA. The CDR3 length is 15 residues. The CDR3 reads CASSLVGGAIGELFF. DNA for the CDR3: TGTGCCAGCAGCTTAGTAGGGGGCGCGATCGGGGAGCTGTTTTTT.

The rearrangement uses TRBV7-2 and TRBJ2-3; 7 bases agree with TRBD2. Germline-derived CDR1 and CDR2 are SGHTA and FQGNSA. This CDR3 has 13 residues. The CDR3 loop is CCGREQLGDTQYF. DNA for the CDR3: TGTTGTGGGCGGGAGCAACTAGGAGATACGCAGTATTTT.

V usage is TRBV21-1 and J usage is TRBJ2-7; the table's D call TRBD2 went unverified against the DNA. TRBV21-1 counts as a pseudogene. This CDR3 contains 13 residues. This chain's CDR3 is CASSKVTDAGQYF. DNA for the CDR3: TGTGCCAGCAGCAAAGTTACAGACGCGGGGCAGTACTTC.

This chain connects TRBV5-4 to TRBJ2-7; 11 bases match TRBD1. The length of the CDR3 is 15 residues. Trimming at V came to 4 bases and at J to 3 bases, leaving 6 bases not matched to a gene. Germline loops: CDR1 SGHNT, CDR2 YYREEE (reference sequence). The chain's CDR3 is CASSRTGGTFYEQYF. CDR3 bases: TGTGCCAGCAGCAGGACAGGGGGCACATTCTACGAGCAGTACTTC.

This chain joins TRBV4-3 and TRBJ2-7; D is undetermined. The CDR3 totals 15 residues. Trimming cost V 0 bases and J 3 bases, with 12 bases left between them. Germline-derived CDR1 and CDR2 are LGHNA and YSLEER. As DNA, the CDR3 is TGCGCCAGCAGCCAAGATACGTACAGCGTCTACGAGCAGTACTTC. As protein: CASSQDTYSVYEQYF.